This TCR beta chain was observed in a study of blood T cells in healthy people across ages. Concerning this clonotype: Its specificity is unknown.

V shed 4 bases, J shed 6 bases, and the junction held 2 bases outside the gene matches. The CDR3 spans 13 residues. Combining a sample-barcoded 5' primer with a J-beta primer mix, a second PCR ran for roughly 7 to 11 cycles. Every cDNA molecule carried a tag from a template-switch adaptor bearing 12 random nucleotides. At least 2.5 million CDR3-containing paired-end reads were obtained per sample. In TCRdb, the 5' RACE reads were re-called with MiXCR into one record per CDR3 protein. The top ten clones hold about 23% of a sample with some 1,800,000 distinct CDR3 sequences, about two fifths of them seen once. General study results and limits: Long-lived and aged donors differed, with more naive CD4+ cells and higher diversity in the long-lived. TCR beta diversity per million T cells fell roughly linearly with age.

This receptor was identified in a human donor in good health. Sequences were obtained from blood. The chain recombines TRBV12-3 or TRBV12-4 with TRBJ1-1; TRBD1 aligns across 10 bases. The CDR3 DNA follows: TGTGCCAGCAGTTGGGACAGGGGAGCTGAAGCTTTCTTT. Protein sequence: CASSWDRGAEAFF.